The rows below give T cell receptor beta chains drawn from one sample of a study of T cell responses to AZD1222 COVID-19 vaccine. TCRdb's copy holds only in-frame clones and misses some; the assay was immunoSEQ multiplex PCR. The sample includes approximately 150,000 clones, 89% of them seen just once. The sample was peripheral blood, taken 28 days after the second AZD1222 dose. The source of these receptors is an adult who received the AZD1222 COVID-19 vaccine. Both conserved end residues are part of each CDR3. A D gene is named only where the DNA matches it firmly. Expanded clones get a size class; other rows say once, few or many, or leave the size out.

len	v_gene	abundance	d_gene	j_gene	CDR3nt	CDR3aa
12	TRBV4-1	NA	NA	TRBJ2-7	TGCGCCAGCAGCCAGAGTCGGGGCGAGCAGTACTTC	CASSQSRGEQYF
13	TRBV5-1	NA	NA	TRBJ1-1	TGCGCCAGCAGCTTGGGTCGGACGGCTGAAGCTTTCTTT	CASSLGRTAEAFF
15	TRBV28	NA	TRBD1	TRBJ1-1	TGTGCCAGCAGGCCCCGGGACAGGACTGGCACTGAAGCTTTCTTT	CASRPRDRTGTEAFF
18	TRBV27	NA	NA	TRBJ2-1	TGTGCCAGCAGTTTAAGCGCCCTTTCTGAAAGCTCCTACAATGAGCAGTTCTTC	CASSLSALSESSYNEQFF
14	TRBV7-2	NA	TRBD2	TRBJ2-3	TGTGCCAGCAGCCGGGGGGGCTACTCAGATACGCAGTATTTT	CASSRGGYSDTQYF
14	TRBV29-1	NA	NA	TRBJ2-3	TGCAGCGTTGATGGACAGTGGTCAGAGGATACGCAGTATTTT	CSVDGQWSEDTQYF
15	TRBV27	NA	NA	TRBJ2-6	TGTGCCAGCAGTTTCCAGGGCTCTGGGGCCAACGTCCTGACTTTC	CASSFQGSGANVLTF
16	TRBV14	NA	NA	TRBJ2-2	TGTGCCAGCAGCCAACTCCCGAAGGGGCAGGCCGGGGAGCTGTTTTTT	CASSQLPKGQAGELFF
15	TRBV7-9	NA	TRBD1	TRBJ1-4	TGTGCCAGCAGCCCCCGGACAGGGTATAATGAAAAACTGTTTTTT	CASSPRTGYNEKLFF
14	TRBV6-5	NA	NA	TRBJ1-1	TGTGCCAGCAGTTACGACAGCGTGAACACTGAAGCTTTCTTT	CASSYDSVNTEAFF
16	TRBV5-5	NA	NA	TRBJ1-2	TGTGCCAGCAGCTGGGGCCGGGGAAGTAATCGGCGGGGCTACACCTTC	CASSWGRGSNRRGYTF
16	TRBV9	NA	NA	TRBJ2-2	TGTGCCAGCAGCGTAGATGGGGGACCGAACACCGGGGAGCTGTTTTTT	CASSVDGGPNTGELFF
17	TRBV28	NA	TRBD2	TRBJ2-7	TGTGCCAGCAGCACCCCGGGACTAGCGGGAGGAGGCTACGAGCAGTACTTC	CASSTPGLAGGGYEQYF
15	TRBV6-2/TRBV6-3	NA	TRBD2	TRBJ2-3	TGTGCCAGCAGCTTTAGCGGGAGCCCTACAGATACGCAGTATTTT	CASSFSGSPTDTQYF
13	TRBV2	NA	NA	TRBJ1-1	TGTGCCAGCAGTGTCAACAGAAACACTGAAGCTTTCTTT	CASSVNRNTEAFF
13	TRBV7-8	NA	NA	TRBJ2-1	TGTGCCAGCAGCTTAGGGCAGGACAATGAGCAGTTCTTC	CASSLGQDNEQFF
13	TRBV15	NA	NA	TRBJ2-2	TGTGCCACCAGCAGAGACAACACCGGGGAGCTGTTTTTT	CATSRDNTGELFF
15	TRBV9	NA	NA	TRBJ1-1	TGTGCCAGCAGCGTAGATCCAGGAGCGAACACTGAAGCTTTCTTT	CASSVDPGANTEAFF
16	TRBV7-9	few	NA	TRBJ2-1	TGTGCCAGCAGCTCCCTCCTTAACCTGATGCGTGGCGAGCAGTTCTTC	CASSSLLNLMRGEQFF
17	TRBV30	NA	NA	TRBJ1-5	TGTGCCTGGAGCGAGCCTAACAGGGTTTATAGCAATCAGCCCCAGCATTTT	CAWSEPNRVYSNQPQHF
18	TRBV14	few	NA	TRBJ1-2	TGTGCCAGCAGCCGCTCGACAGGCCCGACGCCAGGGAACTATGGCTACACCTTC	CASSRSTGPTPGNYGYTF
15	TRBV6-1	few	TRBD2	TRBJ2-1	TGTGCCAGCAGTGAAGGGAGCGGGGGAGGTGATGAGCAGTTCTTC	CASSEGSGGGDEQFF
14	TRBV9	NA	NA	TRBJ2-5	TGTGCCAGCAGCGTAGGGGGCCTACAAGAGACCCAGTACTTC	CASSVGGLQETQYF
12	TRBV7-2	NA	NA	TRBJ2-3	TGTGCCAGCAGCTCCGACAGAGATACGCAGTATTTT	CASSSDRDTQYF
14	TRBV4-3	NA	TRBD2	TRBJ2-7	TGCGCCAGCAGCCAATTGGCCACGGGGGGCGAGCAGTACTTC	CASSQLATGGEQYF
15	TRBV27	once	TRBD1	TRBJ1-5	TGTGCCAGCAGTCAGGGGACAGGGGGCCATCAGCCCCAGCATTTT	CASSQGTGGHQPQHF
15	TRBV15	NA	TRBD1	TRBJ1-2	TGTGCCACCAGCAGAGATCCGGGACAGGAGTATGGCTACACCTTC	CATSRDPGQEYGYTF
15	TRBV30	NA	TRBD2	TRBJ2-7	TGTGCCTGGGCCCCTCTCCTAGCGGGAGCTTACGAGCAGTACTTC	CAWAPLLAGAYEQYF
12	TRBV5-6	NA	NA	TRBJ2-7	TGTGCCAGCAGCCCTTACGGGGACGAGCAGTACTTC	CASSPYGDEQYF
13	TRBV29-1	NA	TRBD1	TRBJ2-7	TGCAGCGTTGAAGGGACAGGCAACTACGAGCAGTACTTC	CSVEGTGNYEQYF
15	TRBV6-5	NA	NA	TRBJ1-5	TGTGCCAGCAGTCGGACTCTGACTGGGGATCAGCCCCAGCATTTT	CASSRTLTGDQPQHF